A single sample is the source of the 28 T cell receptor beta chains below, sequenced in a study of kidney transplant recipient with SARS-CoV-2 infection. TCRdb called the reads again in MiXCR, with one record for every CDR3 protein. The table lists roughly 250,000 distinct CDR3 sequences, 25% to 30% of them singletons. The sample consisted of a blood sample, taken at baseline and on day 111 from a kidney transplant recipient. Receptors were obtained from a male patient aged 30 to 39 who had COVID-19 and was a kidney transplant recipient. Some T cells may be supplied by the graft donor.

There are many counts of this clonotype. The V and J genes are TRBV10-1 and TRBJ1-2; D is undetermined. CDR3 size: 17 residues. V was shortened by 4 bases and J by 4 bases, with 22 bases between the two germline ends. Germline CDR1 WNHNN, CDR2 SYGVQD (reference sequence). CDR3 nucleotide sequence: TGCGCCAGCAGTGTGGGCGGAAGATCGCGAAAGACCTATGGCTACACCTTC. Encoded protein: CASSVGGRSRKTYGYTF.

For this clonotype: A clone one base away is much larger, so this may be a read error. The CDR3 loop reads CASSGTRSMRRTYGYTF. The CDR3 bases are TGTGCCAGCAGTGGAACACGCTCTATGCGAAGGACCTATGGCTACACCTTC. The chain recombines TRBV6-5 with TRBJ1-2; unclear D gene. In germline, CDR1 is MNHEY, CDR2 SVGAGI. V lost 5 bases, J lost 4 bases, and 23 bases lay in between. The CDR3 sequence is 17 residues long.

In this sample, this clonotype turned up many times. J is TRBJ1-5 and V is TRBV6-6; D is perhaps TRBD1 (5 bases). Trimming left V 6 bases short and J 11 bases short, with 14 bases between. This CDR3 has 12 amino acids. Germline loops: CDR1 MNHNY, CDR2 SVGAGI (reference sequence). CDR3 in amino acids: CASRGDFSTQHF. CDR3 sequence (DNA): TGTGCCAGCAGGGGGGATTTTTCGACCCAGCATTTT.

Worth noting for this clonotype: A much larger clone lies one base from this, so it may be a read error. CDR3 in amino acids: CASKGTTNTGELSF. The CDR3 DNA is TGTGCCAGCAAAGGGACAACGAACACCGGGGAGCTGTCTTTT. The chain recombines TRBV2 with TRBJ2-2; D might be TRBD1 (6 bases). The CDR3 is made up of 14 amino acids. Germline V gene sequence: CDR1 SNHLY, CDR2 FYNNEI.

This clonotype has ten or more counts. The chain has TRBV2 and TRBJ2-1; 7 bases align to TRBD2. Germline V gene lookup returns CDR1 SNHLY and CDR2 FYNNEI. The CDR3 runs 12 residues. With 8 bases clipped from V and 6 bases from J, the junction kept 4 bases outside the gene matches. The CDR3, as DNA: TGTGCCAGCGGGACTACCCTCAATGAGCAGTTCTTC. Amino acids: CASGTTLNEQFF.

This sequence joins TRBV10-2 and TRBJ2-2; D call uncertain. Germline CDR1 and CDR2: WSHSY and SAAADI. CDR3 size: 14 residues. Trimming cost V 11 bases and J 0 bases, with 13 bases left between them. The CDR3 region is CAGWTGSNTGELFF. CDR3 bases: TGCGCCGGCTGGACGGGTTCGAACACCGGGGAGCTGTTTTTT.

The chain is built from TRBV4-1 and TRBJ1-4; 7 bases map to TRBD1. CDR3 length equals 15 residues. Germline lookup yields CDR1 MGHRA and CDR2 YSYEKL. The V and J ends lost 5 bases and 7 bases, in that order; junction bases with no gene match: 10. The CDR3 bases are TGCGCCAGCAGCACCGGCAGGGGGGATGGTGAAAAACTGTTTTTT. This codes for CASSTGRGDGEKLFF.

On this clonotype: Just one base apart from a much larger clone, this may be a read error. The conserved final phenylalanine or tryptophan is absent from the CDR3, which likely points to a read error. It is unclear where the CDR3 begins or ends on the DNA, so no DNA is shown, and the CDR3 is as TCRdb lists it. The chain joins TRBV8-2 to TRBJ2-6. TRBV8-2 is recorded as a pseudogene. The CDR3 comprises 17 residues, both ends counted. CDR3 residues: CGKLHRITQSRANVLTS.

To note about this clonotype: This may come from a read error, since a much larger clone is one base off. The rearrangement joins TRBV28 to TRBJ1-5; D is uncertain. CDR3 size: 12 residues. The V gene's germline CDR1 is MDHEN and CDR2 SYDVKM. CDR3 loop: CATQSSHQPQHF. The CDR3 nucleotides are TGTGCTACACAGAGTAGTCATCAGCCCCAGCATTTT.

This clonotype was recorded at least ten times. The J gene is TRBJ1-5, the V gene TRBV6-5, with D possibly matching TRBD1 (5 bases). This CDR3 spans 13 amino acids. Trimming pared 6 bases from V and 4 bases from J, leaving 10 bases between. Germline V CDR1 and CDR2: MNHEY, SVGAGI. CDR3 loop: CASSPRDNQPQHF. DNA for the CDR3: TGTGCCAGCAGCCCCAGGGATAATCAGCCCCAGCATTTT.

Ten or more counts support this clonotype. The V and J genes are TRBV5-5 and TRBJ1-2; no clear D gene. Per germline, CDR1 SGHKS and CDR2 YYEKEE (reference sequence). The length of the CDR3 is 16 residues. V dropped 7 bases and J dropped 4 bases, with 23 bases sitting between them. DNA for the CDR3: TGTGCCAGCGTGCACCCTGTCTCGCGAAAGACCTATGGCTACACCTTC. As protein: CASVHPVSRKTYGYTF.

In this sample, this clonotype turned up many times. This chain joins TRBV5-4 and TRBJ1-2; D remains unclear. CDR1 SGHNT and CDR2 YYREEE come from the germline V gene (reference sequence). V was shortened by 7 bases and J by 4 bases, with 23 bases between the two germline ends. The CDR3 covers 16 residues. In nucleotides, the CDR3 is TGTGCCAGCTGTCTGAGCGTACCAGGAAAGACCTATGGCTACACCTTC. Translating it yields CASCLSVPGKTYGYTF.

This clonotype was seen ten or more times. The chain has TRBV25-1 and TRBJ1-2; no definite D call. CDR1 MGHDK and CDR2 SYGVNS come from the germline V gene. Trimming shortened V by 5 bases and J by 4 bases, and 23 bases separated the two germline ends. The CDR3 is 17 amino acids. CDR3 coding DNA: TGTGCCAGCAGTCCAAACCGAGAACTGGGAAAGACCTATGGCTACACCTTC. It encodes CASSPNRELGKTYGYTF.

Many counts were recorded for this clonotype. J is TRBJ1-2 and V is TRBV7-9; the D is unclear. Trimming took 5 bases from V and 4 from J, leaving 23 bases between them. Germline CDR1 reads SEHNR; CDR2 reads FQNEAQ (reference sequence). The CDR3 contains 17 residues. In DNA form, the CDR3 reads TGTGCCAGCAGCCGTTCTTCATACCATGGAAAGACCTATGGCTACACCTTC. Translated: CASSRSSYHGKTYGYTF.

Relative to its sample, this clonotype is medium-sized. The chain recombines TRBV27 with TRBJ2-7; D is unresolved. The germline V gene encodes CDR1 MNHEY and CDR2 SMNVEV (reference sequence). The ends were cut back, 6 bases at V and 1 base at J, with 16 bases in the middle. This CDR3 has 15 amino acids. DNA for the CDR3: TGTGCCAGCAGCCCCTTGGAGCTCGCGTCCTACGAGCAGTACTTC. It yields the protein CASSPLELASYEQYF.

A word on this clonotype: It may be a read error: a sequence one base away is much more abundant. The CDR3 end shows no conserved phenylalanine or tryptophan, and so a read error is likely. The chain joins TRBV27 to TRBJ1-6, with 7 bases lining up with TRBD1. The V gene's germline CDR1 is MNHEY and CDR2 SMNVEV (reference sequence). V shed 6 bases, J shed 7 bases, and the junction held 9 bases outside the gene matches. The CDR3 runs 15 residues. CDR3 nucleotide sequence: TGTGCCAGCAGCCCTACAGGGGTCCTCAATTCACCCCTCCACTCT. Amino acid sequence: CASSPTGVLNSPLHS.

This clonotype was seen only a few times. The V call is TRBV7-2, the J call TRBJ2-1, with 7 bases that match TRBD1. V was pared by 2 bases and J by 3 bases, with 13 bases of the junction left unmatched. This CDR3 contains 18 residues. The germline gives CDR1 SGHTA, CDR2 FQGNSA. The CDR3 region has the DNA TGTGCCAGCAGCTTACTCCTTTCGACAGGGAACTTCTACAATGAGCAGTTCTTC. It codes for CASSLLLSTGNFYNEQFF.

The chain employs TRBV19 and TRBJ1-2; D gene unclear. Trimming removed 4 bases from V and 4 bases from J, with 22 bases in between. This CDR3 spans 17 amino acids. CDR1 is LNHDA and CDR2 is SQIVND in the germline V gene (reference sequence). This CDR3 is CASSRVETNRKTYGYTF. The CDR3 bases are TGTGCCAGTAGTAGAGTAGAGACAAATCGAAAGACCTATGGCTACACCTTC.

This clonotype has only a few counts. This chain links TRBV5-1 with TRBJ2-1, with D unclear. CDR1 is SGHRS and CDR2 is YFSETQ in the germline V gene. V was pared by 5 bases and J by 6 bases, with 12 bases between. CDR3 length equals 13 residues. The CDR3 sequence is CASSLEEINEQFF. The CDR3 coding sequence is TGCGCCAGCAGTTTAGAGGAGATCAATGAGCAGTTCTTC.

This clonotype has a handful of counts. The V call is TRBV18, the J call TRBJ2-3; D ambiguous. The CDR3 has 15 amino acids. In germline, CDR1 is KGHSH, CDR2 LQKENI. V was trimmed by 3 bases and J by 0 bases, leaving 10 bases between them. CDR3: CASSPSRTSTDTQYF. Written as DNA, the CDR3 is TGTGCCAGCTCACCCTCCCGTACTAGCACAGATACGCAGTATTTT.

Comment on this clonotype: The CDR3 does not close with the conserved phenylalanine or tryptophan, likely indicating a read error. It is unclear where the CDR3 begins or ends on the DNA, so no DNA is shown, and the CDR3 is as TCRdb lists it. This CDR3 reads CASSWGRLGNYGDTC. The chain employs TRBV5-1 and TRBJ1-2; the table's D call, TRBD1, has no DNA check behind it. Both ends counted, the CDR3 spans 15 residues. CDR1 and CDR2 from the germline V gene are SGHRS and YFSETQ.

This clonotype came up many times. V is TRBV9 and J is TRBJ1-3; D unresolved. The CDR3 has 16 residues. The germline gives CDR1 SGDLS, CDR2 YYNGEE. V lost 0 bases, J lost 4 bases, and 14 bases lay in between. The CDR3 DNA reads TGTGCCAGCAGCGTAGATCTGGGTTCTGAGGGAAACACCATATATTTT. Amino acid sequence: CASSVDLGSEGNTIYF.

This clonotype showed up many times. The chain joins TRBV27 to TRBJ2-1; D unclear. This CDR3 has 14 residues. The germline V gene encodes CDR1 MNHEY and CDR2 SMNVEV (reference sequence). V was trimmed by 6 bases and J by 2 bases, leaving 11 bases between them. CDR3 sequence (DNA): TGTGCCAGCAGGGAAGGCTCGACCTACAATGAGCAGTTCTTC. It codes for CASREGSTYNEQFF.

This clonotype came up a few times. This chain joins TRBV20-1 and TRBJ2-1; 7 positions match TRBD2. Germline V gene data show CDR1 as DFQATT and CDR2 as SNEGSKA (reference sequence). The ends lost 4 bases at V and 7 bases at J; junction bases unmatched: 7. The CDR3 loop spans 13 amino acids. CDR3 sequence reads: CSAIAGVRNEQFF. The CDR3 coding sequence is TGCAGTGCTATTGCGGGGGTGAGGAATGAGCAGTTCTTC.

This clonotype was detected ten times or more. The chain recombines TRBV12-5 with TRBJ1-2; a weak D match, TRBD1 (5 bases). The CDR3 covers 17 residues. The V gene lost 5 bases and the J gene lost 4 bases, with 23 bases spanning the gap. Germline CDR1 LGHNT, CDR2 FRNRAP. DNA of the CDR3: TGTGCTAGTGGTAAAAATTATTTGCAGGGAAAGACCTATGGCTACACCTTC. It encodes CASGKNYLQGKTYGYTF. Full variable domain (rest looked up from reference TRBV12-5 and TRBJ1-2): DARVTQTPRHKVTEMGQEVTMRCQPILGHNTVFWYRQTMMQGLELLAYFRNRAPLDDSGMPKDRFSAEMPDATLATLKIQPSEPRDSAVYFCASGKNYLQGKTYGYTFGSGTRLTVV.

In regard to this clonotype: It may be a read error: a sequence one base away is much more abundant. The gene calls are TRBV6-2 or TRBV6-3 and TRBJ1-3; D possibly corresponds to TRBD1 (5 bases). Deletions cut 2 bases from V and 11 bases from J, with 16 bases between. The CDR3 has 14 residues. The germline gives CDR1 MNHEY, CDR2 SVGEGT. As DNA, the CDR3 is TGTGCCAGCAGTTACGAGGGCCTAAGGGGCGCCATATATTTT. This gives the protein CASSYEGLRGAIYF.

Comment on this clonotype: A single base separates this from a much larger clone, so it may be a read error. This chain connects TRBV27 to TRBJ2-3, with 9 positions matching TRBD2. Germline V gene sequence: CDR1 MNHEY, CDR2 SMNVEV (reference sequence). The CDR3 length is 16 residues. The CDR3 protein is CASSPLGGRAGGTRYF. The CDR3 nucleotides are TGTGCCAGCAGTCCCTTGGGCGGGAGGGCCGGGGGTACGCGGTATTTT.

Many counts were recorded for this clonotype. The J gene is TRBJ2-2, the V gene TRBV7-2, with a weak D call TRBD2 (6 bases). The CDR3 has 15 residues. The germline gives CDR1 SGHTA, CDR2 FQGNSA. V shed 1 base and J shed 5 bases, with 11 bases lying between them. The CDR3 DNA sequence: TGTGCCAGCAGCTTAGACGGGAGAAGGACCGGGGAGCTGTTTTTT. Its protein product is CASSLDGRRTGELFF.